This T cell receptor (beta chain) was sequenced for a study of early T cells in non-severe SARS-CoV-2 infection. Study information: Sequencing of bulk RNA from unsorted whole blood was done, without chain pairing. Study results and caveats: Anti-spike CD8 responses were favored by VDJdb matching, which missed private and CD4 specificities.

A word on this clonotype: Its antigen remains unknown.

V was cut by 0 bases and J by 1 base, with 15 bases left in between. Germline V gene lookup returns CDR1 PRHDT and CDR2 FYEKMQ (reference sequence). This CDR3 is 17 amino acids long. Molecules of cDNA were individually given unique molecular identifiers that were attached to them. MiXCR, run by TCRdb on the 5' RACE reads, gives a single entry per CDR3 protein. The table lists 20,000 to 25,000 distinct CDR3 sequences, 5% of them singletons. The chain uses TRBV13 and TRBJ1-1; TRBD1 might be the D (6 bases). The receptor was isolated from an adult who was a healthcare worker with PCR-confirmed SARS-CoV-2 infection or an uninfected control (not recorded which). Sequences were obtained from whole blood. The CDR3 DNA sequence: TGTGCCAGCAGCTTAGGTAAACTACAGGGCTGGAACACTGAAGCTTTCTTT. Translated: CASSLGKLQGWNTEAFF.